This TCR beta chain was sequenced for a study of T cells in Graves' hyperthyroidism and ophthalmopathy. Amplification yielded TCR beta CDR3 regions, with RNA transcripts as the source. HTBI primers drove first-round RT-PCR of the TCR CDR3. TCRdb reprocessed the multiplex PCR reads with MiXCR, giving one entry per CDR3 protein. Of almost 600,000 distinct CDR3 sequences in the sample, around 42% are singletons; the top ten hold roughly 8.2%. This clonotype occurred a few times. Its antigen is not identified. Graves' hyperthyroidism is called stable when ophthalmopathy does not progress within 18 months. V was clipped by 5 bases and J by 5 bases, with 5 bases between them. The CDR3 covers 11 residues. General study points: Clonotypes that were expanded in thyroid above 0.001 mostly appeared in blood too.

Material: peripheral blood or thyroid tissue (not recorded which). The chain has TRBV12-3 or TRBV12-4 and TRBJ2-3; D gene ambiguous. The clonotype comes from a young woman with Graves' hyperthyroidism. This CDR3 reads CASSNRDTQYF. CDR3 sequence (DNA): TGTGCCAGCAGTAATAGAGATACGCAGTATTTT.